This is a list of T cell receptor beta chains from one sample in a study of shared clonotypes between healthy human individuals. Sequencing was performed with immunoSEQ multiplex PCR; in TCRdb, only in-frame clones are kept and a portion is missing. Here the sample spans about 2 million clones, roughly 95% being singletons. The specimen sequenced was naive CD8+ T cells sorted from blood. These receptors were obtained from a man younger than 35 in good health. The CDR3 runs from the conserved cysteine through the conserved F or W. A D gene is named only where the DNA matches it firmly. Size is stated for part of the rows, as once, few or many counts, or as a class when the clone is expanded.

J	D	size	V	CDR3	DNA
TRBJ1-5	TRBD1	.	TRBV7-9	CASSLGQGKEQPQHF	TGTGCCAGCAGCCTTGGACAGGGGAAGGAGCAGCCCCAGCATTTT
TRBJ2-7	TRBD2	.	TRBV9	CASSVAEAGAYEQYF	TGTGCCAGCAGCGTAGCTGAGGCGGGGGCCTACGAGCAGTACTTC
TRBJ2-2	.	.	TRBV20-1	CSARLYGELFF	TGCAGTGCTAGACTATACGGGGAGCTGTTTTTT
TRBJ2-7	TRBD2	.	TRBV18	CASSPPHGGSYEQYF	TGTGCCAGCTCACCACCCCATGGCGGGAGCTACGAGCAGTACTTC
TRBJ2-3	TRBD2	.	TRBV13	CASSLGLAGGPSTDTQYF	TGTGCCAGCAGCTTAGGACTAGCGGGAGGGCCGAGCACAGATACGCAGTATTTT
TRBJ2-2	.	.	TRBV7-9	CASSLLAGGLTGELFF	TGTGCCAGCAGCTTATTAGCAGGCGGTCTCACCGGGGAGCTGTTTTTT
TRBJ1-1	TRBD1	.	TRBV5-6	CASRLDGVGTVNTEAFF	TGTGCCAGTCGACTCGATGGAGTGGGGACAGTTAACACTGAAGCTTTCTTT
TRBJ1-5	.	once	TRBV27	CASSLGRGGNQPQHF	TGTGCCAGCTCATTAGGGAGGGGAGGCAATCAGCCCCAGCATTTT
TRBJ1-4	TRBD1	.	TRBV27	CASSLIGTGDEKLFF	TGTGCCAGCAGTTTGATCGGGACAGGGGATGAAAAACTGTTTTTT
TRBJ1-5	TRBD1	.	TRBV6-1	CASSGWTGLSNQPQHF	TGTGCCAGCAGTGGGTGGACAGGGTTAAGCAATCAGCCCCAGCATTTT
TRBJ2-3	.	.	TRBV30	CAWSSTDTQYF	TGTGCCTGGAGTAGCACAGATACGCAGTATTTT
TRBJ1-3	.	.	TRBV18	CASSPDESRGTIYF	TGTGCCAGCTCACCGGATGAATCCCGGGGCACCATATATTTT
TRBJ2-5	.	.	TRBV15	CATSRGRGQETQYF	TGTGCCACCAGCAGAGGCAGGGGTCAAGAGACCCAGTACTTC
TRBJ2-7	TRBD2	.	TRBV5-1	CASCSWGLAGPLEQYF	TGCGCCAGCTGCTCATGGGGACTAGCGGGGCCCTTGGAGCAGTACTTC
TRBJ2-1	.	.	TRBV4-1	CASQSEARYNEQFF	TGCGCCAGCCAGTCCGAGGCGCGCTACAATGAGCAGTTCTTC
TRBJ2-4	.	.	TRBV4-1	CASMGTQNIQYF	TGCGCCAGCATGGGGACTCAAAACATTCAGTACTTC
TRBJ2-5	.	.	TRBV5-1	CASSSPWDGQETQYF	TGCGCCAGCAGCTCTCCCTGGGACGGCCAAGAGACCCAGTACTTC
TRBJ1-4	.	.	TRBV4-1	CASSQDPVNINEKLFF	TGCGCCAGCAGCCAAGATCCGGTGAACATTAATGAAAAACTGTTTTTT
TRBJ2-1	TRBD2	.	TRBV27	CASRISGTGNEQFF	TGTGCCAGCAGGATTAGCGGGACGGGCAATGAGCAGTTCTTC
TRBJ2-7	.	.	TRBV14	CASSQALAYEQYF	TGTGCCAGCAGCCAAGCACTAGCCTACGAGCAGTACTTC
TRBJ2-7	.	.	TRBV28	CASSLGQGLRYEQYF	TGTGCCAGCAGTTTAGGGCAGGGTTTAAGGTACGAGCAGTACTTC
TRBJ2-7	.	.	TRBV12-2	CASRLVASGSYEQYF	.
TRBJ2-5	TRBD2	.	TRBV6-1	CASSEALGLALETQYF	TGTGCCAGCAGTGAAGCTCTAGGACTAGCTCTAGAGACCCAGTACTTC
TRBJ1-6	.	.	TRBV6-5	CASNSDSLNSPLHF	TGTGCCAGCAATTCCGACAGCCTTAATTCACCCCTCCACTTT
TRBJ1-1	.	once	TRBV18	CASSPPSTANTEAFF	TGTGCCAGCTCACCACCTAGTACAGCGAACACTGAAGCTTTCTTT
TRBJ2-7	.	once	TRBV9	CASSVGGGRYEQYF	TGTGCCAGCAGCGTAGGCGGGGGCCGGTACGAGCAGTACTTC
TRBJ2-5	.	.	TRBV9	CASSRGYQETQYF	TGTGCCAGCAGCCGGGGATACCAAGAGACCCAGTACTTC
TRBJ2-1	TRBD2	.	TRBV5-1	CASREGWEGYNEQFF	TGCGCCAGCAGAGAGGGATGGGAGGGGTACAATGAGCAGTTCTTC
TRBJ2-3	.	.	TRBV4-1	CASSQEGRTDTQYF	TGCGCCAGCAGCCAAGAGGGCCGCACAGATACGCAGTATTTT
TRBJ2-7	TRBD1	once	TRBV7-8	CASSLEGGSFSYEQYF	TGTGCCAGCAGCTTAGAAGGGGGCTCCTTCTCCTACGAGCAGTACTTC
TRBJ1-1	.	.	TRBV28	CASSLTGAANTEAFF	TGTGCCAGCAGTTTAACGGGGGCCGCCAACACTGAAGCTTTCTTT
TRBJ1-1	.	.	TRBV11-2	CASSLDSGEGMNTEAFF	TGTGCCAGCAGCTTAGACTCAGGGGAGGGAATGAACACTGAAGCTTTCTTT
TRBJ1-2	TRBD1	.	TRBV5-4	CASSTLDREAGYTF	TGTGCCAGCAGCACTCTCGACAGGGAGGCTGGCTACACCTTC
TRBJ1-1	.	.	TRBV12-5	CASGSPGYSEAFF	TGTGCTAGTGGTTCCCCAGGGTACTCTGAAGCTTTCTTT
TRBJ2-3	TRBD1	.	TRBV5-4	CASSSQGLDTQYF	TGTGCCAGCAGTTCACAGGGGTTAGATACGCAGTATTTT
TRBJ2-3	TRBD2	.	TRBV9	CASSHPSGGAGDTQYF	TGTGCCAGCAGCCACCCTAGCGGGGGGGCTGGAGATACGCAGTATTTT
TRBJ2-7	TRBD1	once	TRBV4-1	CASSQDWDRGVEQYF	TGCGCCAGCAGCCAAGACTGGGACAGGGGAGTCGAGCAGTACTTC
TRBJ1-1	.	.	TRBV7-3	CASSPGLGSEAFF	TGTGCCAGCAGCCCGGGCCTCGGATCTGAAGCTTTCTTT
TRBJ2-1	TRBD1	.	TRBV13	CASSWTGGGSYNEQFF	TGTGCCAGCAGCTGGACAGGGGGCGGGTCCTACAATGAGCAGTTCTTC
TRBJ1-4	.	.	TRBV9	CASSPTPLYEKLFF	TGTGCCAGCAGCCCCACCCCCCTTTACGAAAAACTGTTTTTT
TRBJ2-5	.	.	TRBV29-1	CSVDEGGETQYF	TGCAGCGTTGATGAGGGTGGGGAGACCCAGTACTTC
TRBJ2-5	.	.	TRBV2	CANNHLRAQETQYF	TGTGCCAACAACCACCTGAGAGCCCAAGAGACCCAGTACTTC
TRBJ2-7	.	.	TRBV7-9	CASMPPWQGNYEQYF	TGTGCCAGCATGCCCCCGTGGCAGGGCAACTACGAGCAGTACTTC
TRBJ2-7	.	.	TRBV28	CASSSIPGLPYEQYF	TGTGCCAGCAGTTCCATTCCGGGACTGCCTTACGAGCAGTACTTC
TRBJ2-7	.	.	TRBV5-6	CASSLGVASEQYF	TGTGCCAGCAGCTTGGGAGTAGCCTCCGAGCAGTACTTC
TRBJ2-7	.	.	TRBV27	CASSLSGDYEQYF	TGTGCCAGCAGTTTATCAGGGGACTACGAGCAGTACTTC